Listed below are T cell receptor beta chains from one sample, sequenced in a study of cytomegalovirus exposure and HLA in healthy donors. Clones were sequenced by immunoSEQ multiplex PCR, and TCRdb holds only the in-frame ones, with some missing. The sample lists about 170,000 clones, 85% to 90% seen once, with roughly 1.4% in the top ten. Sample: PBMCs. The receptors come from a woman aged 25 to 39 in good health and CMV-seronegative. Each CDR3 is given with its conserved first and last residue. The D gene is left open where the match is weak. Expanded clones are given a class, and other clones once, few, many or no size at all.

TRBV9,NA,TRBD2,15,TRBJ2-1,TGTGCCAGCAGCACGACTAGCGGGGGGGCCTACGAGCAGTTCTTC,CASSTTSGGAYEQFF
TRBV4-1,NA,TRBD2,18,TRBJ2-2,TGCGCCAGCAGCCAAGATACGGGACTAGAGGCAACAGGCGGGGAGCTGTTTTTT,CASSQDTGLEATGGELFF
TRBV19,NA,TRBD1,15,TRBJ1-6,TGTGCCAGTAGTGCCGGACAGGGAGATAATTCACCCCTCCACTTT,CASSAGQGDNSPLHF
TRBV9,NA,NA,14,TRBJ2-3,TGTGCCAGCAACACCAACGGGGTGGCAGATACGCAGTATTTT,CASNTNGVADTQYF
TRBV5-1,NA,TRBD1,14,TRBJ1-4,TGCGCCAGCAGCCCGGACAGGGGAAATGAAAAACTGTTTTTT,CASSPDRGNEKLFF
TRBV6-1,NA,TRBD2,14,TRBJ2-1,TGTGCCAGCAGTTGGACTAGTCCGGTGGATGAGCAGTTCTTC,CASSWTSPVDEQFF
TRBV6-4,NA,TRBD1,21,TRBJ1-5,TGTGCCAGCAGTGACTCCCGATCGGACAGGGCCATCAGCCCCGTCCATCAGCCCCAGCATTTT,CASSDSRSDRAISPVHQPQHF
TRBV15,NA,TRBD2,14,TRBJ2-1,TGTGCCACCAGCTCTCTAGCGGGGGACAATGAGCAGTTCTTC,CATSSLAGDNEQFF
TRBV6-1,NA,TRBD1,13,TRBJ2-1,TGTGCCAGCAGGACAGGGGCCCACAATGAGCAGTTCTTC,CASRTGAHNEQFF
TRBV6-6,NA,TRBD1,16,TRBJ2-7,TGTGCCAGCAGTGACTGGGGGGACAGGGTAGGCTACGAGCAGTACTTC,CASSDWGDRVGYEQYF
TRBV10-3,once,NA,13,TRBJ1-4,TGTGCCATCAGGAGGCAGTCTAATGAAAAACTGTTTTTT,CAIRRQSNEKLFF
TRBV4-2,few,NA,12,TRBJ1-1,TGTGCCAGCAGCCGCCTAGGCACTGAAGCTTTCTTT,CASSRLGTEAFF
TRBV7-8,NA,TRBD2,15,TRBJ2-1,TGTGCCAGCAGCTTAGGGGCTAGCGGAATTAATGAGCAGTTCTTC,CASSLGASGINEQFF
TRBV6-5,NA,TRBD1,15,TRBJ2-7,TGTGCCAGCAGTTACGTCACAGGGGGCAGCTACGAGCAGTACTTC,CASSYVTGGSYEQYF
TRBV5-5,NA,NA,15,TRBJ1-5,TGTGCCAGCAGCTTGGACAGTTATAGCAATCAGCCCCAGCATTTT,CASSLDSYSNQPQHF
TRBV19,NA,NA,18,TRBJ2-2,TGTGCCAGTAGTGGCCCCCGATCTAGGGGTGTCAACACCGGGGAGCTGTTTTTT,CASSGPRSRGVNTGELFF
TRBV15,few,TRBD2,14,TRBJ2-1,TGTGCCACCAGCAACCCTAGCGGGGGCTATGAGCAGTTCTTC,CATSNPSGGYEQFF
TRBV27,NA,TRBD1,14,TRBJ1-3,TGTGCCAGCAGTTCCGGGACAGGGGGAAACACCATATATTTT,CASSSGTGGNTIYF
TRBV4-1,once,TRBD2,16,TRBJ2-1,TGCGCCAGCAGCCAGTTTAGCGGGGTGCCCTACAATGAGCAGTTCTTC,CASSQFSGVPYNEQFF
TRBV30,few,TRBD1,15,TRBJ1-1,TGTGCCTGGAGCCCTCCGGGACAGGGAGCCGGAGAAGCTTTCTTT,CAWSPPGQGAGEAFF
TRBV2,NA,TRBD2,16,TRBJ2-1,TGTGCCAGCAGTGGGGAGGGACTAGCGGGGGGGAGTGAGCAGTTCTTC,CASSGEGLAGGSEQFF
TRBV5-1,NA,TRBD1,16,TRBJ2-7,TGCGCCAGCAGAAGAAGTCCCACAGGGGATCCCTACGAGCAGTACTTC,CASRRSPTGDPYEQYF
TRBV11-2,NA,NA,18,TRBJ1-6,TGTGCCAGCAGCTTAGATCCCCACTCCGAGGGTGGAAATTCACCCCTCCACTTT,CASSLDPHSEGGNSPLHF
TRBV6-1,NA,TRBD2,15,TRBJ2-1,TGTGCCAGCAGTGCCACTAGCGGGGGTTACAATGAGCAGTTCTTC,CASSATSGGYNEQFF
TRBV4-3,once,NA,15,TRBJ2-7,TGCGCCAGCAGCCTGGACTGGCGGGGTCCCTACGAGCAGTACTTC,CASSLDWRGPYEQYF
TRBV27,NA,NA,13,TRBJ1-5,TGTGCCAGCAGCGGGACTCATTATCAGCCCCAGCATTTT,CASSGTHYQPQHF
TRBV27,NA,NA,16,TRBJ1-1,TGTGCCAGCGGAACATACACGGGACATTCGAACACTGAAGCTTTCTTT,CASGTYTGHSNTEAFF
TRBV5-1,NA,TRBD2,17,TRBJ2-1,TGCGCCAGCAGCTCCCAAGGACTAGCGGGGGGAGGTGGTGAGCAGTTCTTC,CASSSQGLAGGGGEQFF
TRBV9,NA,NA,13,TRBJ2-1,TGTGCCAGCAGCGTAGGGGACTCTAATGAGCAGTTCTTC,CASSVGDSNEQFF
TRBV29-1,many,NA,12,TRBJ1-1,TGCAGCGTTGTTGAGGGTCACACTGAAGCTTTCTTT,CSVVEGHTEAFF
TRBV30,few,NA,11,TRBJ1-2,TGTGCCTGGGGGACATCTTATGGCTACACCTTC,CAWGTSYGYTF
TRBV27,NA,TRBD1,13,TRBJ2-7,TGTGCCAGTAGGGACAGGGGGAACTACGAGCAGTACTTC,CASRDRGNYEQYF
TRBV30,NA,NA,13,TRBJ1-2,TGTGCCTGGACTCTAACAGTAGACTATGGCTACACCTTC,CAWTLTVDYGYTF
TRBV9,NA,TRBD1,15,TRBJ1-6,TGTGCCAGCAGCTCTGACAGGGGCTCTAATTCACCCCTCCACTTT,CASSSDRGSNSPLHF
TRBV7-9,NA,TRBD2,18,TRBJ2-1,TGTGCCAGCAGCTACCAACGGGGTGGGACTAGTAGGTCAGATGAGCAGTTCTTC,CASSYQRGGTSRSDEQFF
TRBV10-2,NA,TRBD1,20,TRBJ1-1,TGCGCCAGCAGTGACTATCGCTATATAGGACAGGGCGAGGGGAACACTGAAGCTTTCTTT,CASSDYRYIGQGEGNTEAFF
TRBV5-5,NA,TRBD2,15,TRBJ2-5,TGTGCCAGCAGCCCAAGCGGGGGGCGGCAAGAGACCCAGTACTTC,CASSPSGGRQETQYF
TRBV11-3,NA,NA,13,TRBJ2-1,TGTGCCAGCAGCCTGTACGGGTCTGGGGAGCAGTTCTTC,CASSLYGSGEQFF
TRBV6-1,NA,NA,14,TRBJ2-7,TGTGCCAGCAGTAATGGACTGGCTAGCGACGAGCAGTACTTC,CASSNGLASDEQYF
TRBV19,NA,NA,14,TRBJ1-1,TGTGCCAGTAGTATTCAGGGGCAAAACACTGAAGCTTTCTTT,CASSIQGQNTEAFF
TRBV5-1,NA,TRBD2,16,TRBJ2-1,TGCGCCAGCAGCTTGCAGGTAGCGGGGGTTTACAATGAGCAGTTCTTC,CASSLQVAGVYNEQFF
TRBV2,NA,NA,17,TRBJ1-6,TGTGCCAGCACACAAGGCAGGCCCAGCTCCTATAATTCACCCCTCCACTTT,CASTQGRPSSYNSPLHF
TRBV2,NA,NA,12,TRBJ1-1,TGTGCCAGCAGGGGCGATCGGACTGAAGCTTTCTTT,CASRGDRTEAFF
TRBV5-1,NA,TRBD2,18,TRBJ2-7,TGCGCCAGCAGCTTGGTGGTAGGGGGACTAGCGGGGTCCTACGAGCAGTACTTC,CASSLVVGGLAGSYEQYF
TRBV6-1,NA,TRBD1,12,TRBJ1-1,TGTGCCAGCTGGACAGGGGGCACTGAAGCTTTCTTT,CASWTGGTEAFF
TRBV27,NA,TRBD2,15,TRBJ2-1,TGTGCCAGCAGTTTGAGCGGGGGGTGGCCCCATGAGCAGTTCTTC,CASSLSGGWPHEQFF
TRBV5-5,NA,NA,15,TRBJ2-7,TGTGCCAGCAGCCCCGGGGGGACATGGCACAACGAGCAGTACTTC,CASSPGGTWHNEQYF
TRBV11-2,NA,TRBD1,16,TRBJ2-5,TGTGCCAGCAGCTTATTGGGACAGGGGGCCGGGGAGACCCAGTACTTC,CASSLLGQGAGETQYF
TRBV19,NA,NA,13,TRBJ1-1,TGTGCCAGTAGTAAGGCGCCTAGGACTGAAGCTTTCTTT,CASSKAPRTEAFF